This T cell receptor beta chain was sequenced during a study of CD8 T cells in ankylosing spondylitis. General study points: Disease-linked clones displayed a CD8+ phenotype and appeared relatively rarely in peripheral blood.

Germline assignment: CDR1 SEHNR and CDR2 FQNEAQ (reference sequence). CDR3 length: 13 amino acids. Trimming at V came to 1 base and at J to 12 bases, leaving 5 bases not matched to a gene. TCRdb redid the calling of the 5' RACE reads with MiXCR, one entry per CDR3 protein. The sample shows under 200,000 distinct CDR3 sequences, 9.5% to 13% of them seen only once. With respect to this clonotype: No antigen is known for it.

This receptor was taken from a male donor with ankylosing spondylitis or in good health (not recorded which). The chain combines TRBV7-9 with TRBJ2-1; 8 bases agree with TRBD2. The sequenced sample consisted of blood, either unsorted or a sorted T cell fraction (not recorded which). CDR3 nucleotides: TGTGCCAGCAGCTTAGGCACGGCGGGGGGGCAGTTCTTC. Amino acids: CASSLGTAGGQFF.